The present TCR beta chain was sequenced within a study of human T cells and chemical hapten exposure listed by TCRdb under 2021. General notes on the study: Libraries were pooled for sequencing, and variation in per-sample TCR yields was attributed mainly to small differences in library volumes within the pool. In alopecia patients, the study followed how the peripheral blood TCR repertoire changed in vivo over primary and secondary sensitization to diphenylcyclopropenone (DPC), a hapten. Both TCR alpha and TCR beta chains were sequenced from each blood RNA sample. Study-level results and caveats: The number of TCRs above 1 in 1000 frequency did not change with DPC sensitization; there was no evidence of global repertoire structure alterations. Repeated subsampling changed both the strength of the expansion versus patch-test correlation and the threshold at which that correlation became significant.

The time point label, as the study defines it: healthy volunteer bleed at 2 weeks. Total RNA was isolated from unfractionated whole blood collected in Tempus Blood RNA tubes. Roughly 5 healthy volunteers acted as controls for TCR sequencing and had blood drawn at day 0, 2 weeks and 6 weeks. As to this clonotype: What this receptor recognizes is not known. Within one base of it there is no much larger clone, and no base qualities were kept.

Preparation of the library involved RACE. The sequencer listed for this sample is NextSeq 500. During library preparation, unique molecular identifiers were attached to individual cDNA molecules so that TCRs could be counted in a quantitative, reproducible way. Under the source paper's analysis protocol: The median number of TCRs per sample was 95,638, ranging from roughly 20,000 to 690,600. V, J and CDR3 annotation of the TCR reads was carried out using the Decombinator software suite. For the PS versus PT1 abundance plots, all samples were subsampled to the same number of TCRs (28,000). Expanded TCRs were defined as absent before sensitization and observed at least eight times at the 2-week time point. The public reads were reanalyzed by TCRdb: fastp trimming at Q25, MiXCR alignment, in-frame beta chains only. Duplicate CDR3 protein sequences are folded into a single record with the most common DNA and genes. TCRdb, not the original authors, processed these V and J calls. The sample table holds some 45,000 distinct CDR3 sequences, of which roughly 4.2% were seen once. The ten largest clones capture around 5.8% of the sample.

V is shortened by 4 bases, J by 4 bases, and the region joining them spans 17 bases. CDR3 length: 15 amino acids, cysteine to phenylalanine. The only DNA kept is the CDR3, 45 bases in frame from the first base. According to the germline V gene, CDR1 reads SGHRS and CDR2 reads YFSETQ. Sequencing input: whole blood. This TCR was recovered from a human donor in good health. Some clones in this sample may be carry-over from other donors' samples. Here the chain combines TRBV5-1 and TRBJ1-1, with TRBD1 tentatively as D gene (5 bases match). CDR3 region: CASSPPSGRATEAFF. DNA sequence: TGCGCCAGCAGCCCCCCAAGCGGCAGGGCCACTGAAGCTTTCTTT.